This paragraph reports one T cell receptor beta chain. The record originates from a study of blood T cell repertoires in COVID-19. Original handling: Reference gene primer amplification in the assay estimated nucleated cell counts. Profiling relied on immunoSEQ multiplex PCR, and the TCRdb table lists in-frame clones only, not all of them. V and J calls and clone size follow that table, whereas D and trimming were derived from the DNA. The sample holds about 190,000 clones; roughly 90% are singletons and the top ten take about 6.8%. The sequence derives from a woman between 40 and 55 years old who had recovered from COVID-19. Sequencing was carried out using peripheral blood.

CDR3 bases: TGTGCCAGTAGTATGGGGTCGGGGATTGGCAATCAGCCCCAGCATTTT. Amino acids: CASSMGSGIGNQPQHF. The V gene is TRBV19, the J gene TRBJ1-5; D gene uncertain. Germline loops: CDR1 LNHDA, CDR2 SQIVND (reference sequence). The CDR3 totals 16 residues. V was shortened by 3 bases and J by 2 bases, with 14 bases between the two germline ends.